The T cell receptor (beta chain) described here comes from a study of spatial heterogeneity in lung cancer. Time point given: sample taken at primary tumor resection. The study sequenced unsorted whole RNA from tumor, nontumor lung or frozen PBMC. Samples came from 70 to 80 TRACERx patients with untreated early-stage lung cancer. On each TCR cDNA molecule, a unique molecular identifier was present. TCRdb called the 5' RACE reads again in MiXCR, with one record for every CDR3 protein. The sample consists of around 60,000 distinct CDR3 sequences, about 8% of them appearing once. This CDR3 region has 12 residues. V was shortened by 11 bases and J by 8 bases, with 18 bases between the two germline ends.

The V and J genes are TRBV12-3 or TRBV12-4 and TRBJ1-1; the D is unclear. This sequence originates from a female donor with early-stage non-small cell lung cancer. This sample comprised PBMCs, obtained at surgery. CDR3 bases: TGTGCCTCAAGTTTGGGTGAGACAGAAGCTTTCTTT. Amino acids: CASSLGETEAFF.